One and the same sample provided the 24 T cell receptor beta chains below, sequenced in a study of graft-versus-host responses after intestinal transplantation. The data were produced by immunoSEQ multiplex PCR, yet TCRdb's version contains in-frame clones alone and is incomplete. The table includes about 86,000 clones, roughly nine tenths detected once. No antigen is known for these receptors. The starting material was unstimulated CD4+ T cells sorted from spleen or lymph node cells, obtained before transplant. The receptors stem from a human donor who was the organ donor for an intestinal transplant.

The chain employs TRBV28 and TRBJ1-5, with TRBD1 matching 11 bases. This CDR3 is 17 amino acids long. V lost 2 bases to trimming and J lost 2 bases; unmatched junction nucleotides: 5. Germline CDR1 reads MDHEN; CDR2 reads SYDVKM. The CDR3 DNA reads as TGTGCCAGCAGTTTACCGGCGGGACAGGGGGGCAATCAGCCCCAGCATTTT. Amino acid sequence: CASSLPAGQGGNQPQHF.

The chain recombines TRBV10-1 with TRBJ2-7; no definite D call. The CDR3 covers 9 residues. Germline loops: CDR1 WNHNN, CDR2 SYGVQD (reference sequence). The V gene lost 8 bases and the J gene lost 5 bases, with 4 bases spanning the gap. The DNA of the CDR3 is TGCGCCAGCCTCCACGAGCAGTACTTC. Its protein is CASLHEQYF.

As DNA, the CDR3 is TGTGCCAGCAGCTTCGGGACAGGGGGCTACAATGAGCAGTTCTTC. Residues: CASSFGTGGYNEQFF. The rearrangement joins TRBV7-9 to TRBJ2-1, with 11 bases matching TRBD1. CDR3 length equals 15 residues. Looked up from germline, CDR1 is SEHNR and CDR2 is FQNEAQ (reference sequence). V lost 3 bases and J lost 3; bases outside the gene matches: 1. Drawing the rest from reference TRBV7-9 and TRBJ2-1, the complete variable domain is DTGVSQNPRHKITKRGQNVTFRCDPISEHNRLYWYRQTLGQGPEFLTYFQNEAQLEKSRLLSDRFSAERPKGSFSTLEIQRTEQGDSAMYLCASSFGTGGYNEQFFGPGTRLTVL.

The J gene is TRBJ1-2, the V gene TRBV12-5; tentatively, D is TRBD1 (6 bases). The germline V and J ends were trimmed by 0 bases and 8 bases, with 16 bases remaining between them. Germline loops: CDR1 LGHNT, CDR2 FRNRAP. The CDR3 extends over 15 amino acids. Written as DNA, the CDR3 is TGTGCTAGTGGTTTGGTAGACCCGTTACAGGGAGGCTACACCTTC. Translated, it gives CASGLVDPLQGGYTF.

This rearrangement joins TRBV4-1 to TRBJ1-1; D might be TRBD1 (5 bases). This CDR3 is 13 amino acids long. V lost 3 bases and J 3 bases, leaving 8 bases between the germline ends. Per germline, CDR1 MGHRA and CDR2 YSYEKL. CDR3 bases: TGCGCCAGCAGCCACAGGGAGGACACTGAAGCTTTCTTT. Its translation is CASSHREDTEAFF.

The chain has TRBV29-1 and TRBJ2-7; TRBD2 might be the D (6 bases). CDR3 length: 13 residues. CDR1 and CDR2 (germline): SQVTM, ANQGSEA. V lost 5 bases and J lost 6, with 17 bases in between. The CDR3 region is CSVRSWGLFEQYF. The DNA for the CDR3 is TGCAGCGTTAGGTCTTGGGGACTGTTCGAGCAGTACTTC.

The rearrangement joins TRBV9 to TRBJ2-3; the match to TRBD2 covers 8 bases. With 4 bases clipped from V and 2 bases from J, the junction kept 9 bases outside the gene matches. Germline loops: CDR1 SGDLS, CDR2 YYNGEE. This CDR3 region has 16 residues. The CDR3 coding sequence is TGTGCCAGCAGCCCGGGCGGGGGGAAATACACAGATACGCAGTATTTT. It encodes CASSPGGGKYTDTQYF.

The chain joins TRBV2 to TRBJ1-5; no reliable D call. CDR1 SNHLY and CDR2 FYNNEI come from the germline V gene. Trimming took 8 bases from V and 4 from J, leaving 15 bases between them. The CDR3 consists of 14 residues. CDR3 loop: CASANRAGNQPQHF. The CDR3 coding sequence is TGTGCCAGCGCCAATAGGGCGGGGAATCAGCCCCAGCATTTT.

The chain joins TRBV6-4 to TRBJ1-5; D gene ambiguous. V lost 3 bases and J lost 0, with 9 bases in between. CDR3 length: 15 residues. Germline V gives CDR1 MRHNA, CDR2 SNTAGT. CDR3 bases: TGTGCCAGCAGTGAATCTGCCTATAGCAATCAGCCCCAGCATTTT. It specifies CASSESAYSNQPQHF.

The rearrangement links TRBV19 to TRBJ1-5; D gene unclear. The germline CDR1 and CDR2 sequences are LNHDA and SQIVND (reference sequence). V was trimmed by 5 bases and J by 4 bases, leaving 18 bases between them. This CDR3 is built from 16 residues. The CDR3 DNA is TGTGCCAGTAGTCAGACTATTAGACTACGGAATCAGCCCCAGCATTTT. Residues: CASSQTIRLRNQPQHF.

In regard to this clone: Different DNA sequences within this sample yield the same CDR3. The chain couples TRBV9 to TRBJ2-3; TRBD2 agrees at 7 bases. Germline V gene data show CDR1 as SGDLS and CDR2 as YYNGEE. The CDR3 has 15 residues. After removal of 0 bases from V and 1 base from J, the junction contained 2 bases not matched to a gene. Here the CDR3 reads CASSVVAGGTDTQYF. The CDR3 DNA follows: TGTGCCAGCAGCGTAGTTGCGGGGGGCACAGATACGCAGTATTTT.

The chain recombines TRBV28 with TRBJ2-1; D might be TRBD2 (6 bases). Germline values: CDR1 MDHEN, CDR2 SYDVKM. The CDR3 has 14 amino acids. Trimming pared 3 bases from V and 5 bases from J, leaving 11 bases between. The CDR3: CASSFSGRDNEQFF. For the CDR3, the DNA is TGTGCCAGCAGTTTTTCCGGGAGAGACAATGAGCAGTTCTTC.

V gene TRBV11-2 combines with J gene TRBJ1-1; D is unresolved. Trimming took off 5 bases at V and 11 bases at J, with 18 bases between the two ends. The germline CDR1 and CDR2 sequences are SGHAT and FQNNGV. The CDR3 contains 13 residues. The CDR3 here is CASSPRPDPGAFF. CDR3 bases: TGTGCCAGCAGCCCTAGACCCGACCCGGGGGCTTTCTTT.

For the CDR3, the DNA is TGTGCCAGCTCCGGGACTAGAGCAGATACGCAGTATTTT. This encodes CASSGTRADTQYF. This sequence joins TRBV6-4 and TRBJ2-3, with 8 bases aligning to TRBD2. Germline CDR1 and CDR2: MRHNA and SNTAGT. The CDR3 consists of 13 residues. Losses at the gene ends were 8 bases for V and 4 bases for J; bases not matched to a gene: 5.

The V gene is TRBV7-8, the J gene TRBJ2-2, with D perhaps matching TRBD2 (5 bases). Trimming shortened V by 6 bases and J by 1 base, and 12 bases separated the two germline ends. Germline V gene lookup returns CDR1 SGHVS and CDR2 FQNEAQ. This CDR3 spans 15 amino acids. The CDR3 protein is CASSSRGQNTGELFF. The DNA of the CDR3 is TGTGCCAGCAGTTCGAGAGGGCAGAACACCGGGGAGCTGTTTTTT.

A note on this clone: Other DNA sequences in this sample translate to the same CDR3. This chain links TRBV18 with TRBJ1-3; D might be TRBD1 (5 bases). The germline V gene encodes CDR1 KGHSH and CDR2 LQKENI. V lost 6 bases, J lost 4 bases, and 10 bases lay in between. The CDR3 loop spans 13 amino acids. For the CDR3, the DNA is TGTGCCAGCTCTCCGCAGGGCGGAAACACCATATATTTT. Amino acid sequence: CASSPQGGNTIYF. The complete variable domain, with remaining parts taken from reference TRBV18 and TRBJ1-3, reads NAGVMQNPRHLVRRRGQEARLRCSPMKGHSHVYWYRQLPEEGLKFMVYLQKENIIDESGMPKERFSAEFPKEGPSILRIQQVVRGDSAAYFCASSPQGGNTIYFGEGSWLTVV.

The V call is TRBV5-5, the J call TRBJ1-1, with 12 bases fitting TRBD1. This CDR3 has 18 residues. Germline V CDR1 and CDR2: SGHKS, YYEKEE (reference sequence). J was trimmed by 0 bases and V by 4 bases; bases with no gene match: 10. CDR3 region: CASSTNRDRGLVNTEAFF. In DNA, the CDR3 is TGTGCCAGCAGCACGAACCGGGACAGGGGGCTAGTGAACACTGAAGCTTTCTTT. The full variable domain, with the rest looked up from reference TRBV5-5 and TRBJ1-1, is DAGVTQSPTHLIKTRGQQVTLRCSPISGHKSVSWYQQVLGQGPQFIFQYYEKEERGRGNFPDRFSARQFPNYSSELNVNALLLGDSALYLCASSTNRDRGLVNTEAFFGQGTRLTVV.

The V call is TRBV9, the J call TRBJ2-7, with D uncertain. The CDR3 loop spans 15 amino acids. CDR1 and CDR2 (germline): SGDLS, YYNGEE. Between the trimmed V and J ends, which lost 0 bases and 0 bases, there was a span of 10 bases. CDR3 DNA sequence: TGTGCCAGCAGCGTAGAGGCAGGAAGCTCCTACGAGCAGTACTTC. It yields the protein CASSVEAGSSYEQYF.

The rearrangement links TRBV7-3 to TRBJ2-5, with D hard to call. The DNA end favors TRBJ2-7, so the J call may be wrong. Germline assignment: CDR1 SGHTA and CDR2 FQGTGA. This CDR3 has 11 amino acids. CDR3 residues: CASSLTYEQYF. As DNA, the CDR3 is TGTGCCAGCAGCCTTACCTACGAGCAGTACTTC.

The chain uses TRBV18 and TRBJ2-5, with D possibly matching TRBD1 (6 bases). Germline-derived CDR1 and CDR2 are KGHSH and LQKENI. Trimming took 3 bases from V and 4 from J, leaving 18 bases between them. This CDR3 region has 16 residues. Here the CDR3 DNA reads TGTGCCAGCTCACCCTTTACAGGGCCCGAGGGAGAGACCCAGTACTTC. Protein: CASSPFTGPEGETQYF.

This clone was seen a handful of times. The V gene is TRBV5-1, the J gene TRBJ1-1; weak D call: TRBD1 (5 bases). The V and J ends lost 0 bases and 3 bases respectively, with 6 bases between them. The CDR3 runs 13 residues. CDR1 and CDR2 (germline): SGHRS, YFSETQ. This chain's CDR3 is CASSLEQDTEAFF. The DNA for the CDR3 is TGCGCCAGCAGCTTGGAACAGGACACTGAAGCTTTCTTT.

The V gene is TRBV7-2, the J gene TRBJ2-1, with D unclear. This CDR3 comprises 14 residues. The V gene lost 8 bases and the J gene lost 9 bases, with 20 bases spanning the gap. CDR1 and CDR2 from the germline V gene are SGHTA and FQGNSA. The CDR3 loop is CASRRNQQTIEQFF. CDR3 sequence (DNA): TGTGCCAGCCGGCGGAATCAACAAACAATTGAGCAGTTCTTC.

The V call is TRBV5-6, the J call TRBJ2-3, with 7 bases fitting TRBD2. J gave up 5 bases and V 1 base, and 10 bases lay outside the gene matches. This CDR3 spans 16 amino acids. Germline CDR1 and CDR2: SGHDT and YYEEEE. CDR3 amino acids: CASSLSPPGGGDTQYF. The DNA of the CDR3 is TGTGCCAGCAGCTTGAGCCCTCCGGGAGGTGGAGATACGCAGTATTTT.

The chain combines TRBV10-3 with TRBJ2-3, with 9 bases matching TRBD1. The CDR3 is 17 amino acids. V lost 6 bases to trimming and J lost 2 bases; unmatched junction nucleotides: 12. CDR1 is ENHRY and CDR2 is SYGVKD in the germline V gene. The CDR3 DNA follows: TGTGCCATCAGCCCCCCCGGGACAGGGCTTAACACAGATACGCAGTATTTT. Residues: CAISPPGTGLNTDTQYF.